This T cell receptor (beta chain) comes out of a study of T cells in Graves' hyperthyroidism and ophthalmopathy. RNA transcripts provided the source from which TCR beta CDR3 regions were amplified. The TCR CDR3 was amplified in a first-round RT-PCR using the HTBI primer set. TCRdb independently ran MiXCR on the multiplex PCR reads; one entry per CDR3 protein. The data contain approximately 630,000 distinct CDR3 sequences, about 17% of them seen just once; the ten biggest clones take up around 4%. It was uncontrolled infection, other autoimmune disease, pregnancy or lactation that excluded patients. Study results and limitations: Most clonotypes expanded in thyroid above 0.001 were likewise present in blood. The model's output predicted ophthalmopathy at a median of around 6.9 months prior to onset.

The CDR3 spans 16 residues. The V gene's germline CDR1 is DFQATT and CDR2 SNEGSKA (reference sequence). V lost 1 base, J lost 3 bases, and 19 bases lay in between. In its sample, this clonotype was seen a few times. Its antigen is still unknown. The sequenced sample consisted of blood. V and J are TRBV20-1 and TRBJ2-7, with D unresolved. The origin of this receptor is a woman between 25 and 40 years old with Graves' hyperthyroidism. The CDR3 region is CSARAPGSGFSYEQYF. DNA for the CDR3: TGCAGTGCTAGAGCACCTGGGTCGGGTTTCAGCTACGAGCAGTACTTC.